This is a list of T cell receptor beta chains from one sample in a study of T cell responses to AZD1222 COVID-19 vaccine. Sequencing used immunoSEQ multiplex PCR; TCRdb keeps in-frame clones, though not all of them. The top ten hold roughly an eighth of the sample, which has some 70,000 clones, 80% seen once. This sample comprised peripheral blood, obtained 28 days after the second AZD1222 dose. These TCRs come from an adult who received the AZD1222 COVID-19 vaccine. Each CDR3 is given with its conserved first and last residue. The D gene is left open where the match is weak. A row's size may be missing; if present it is once, few, many or a size class.

>TRBV6-5|-|TRBD1|TRBJ1-1
TGTGCCAGCAGAGCCCGACAGGGGATGAACACTGAAGCTTTCTTT
CASRARQGMNTEAFF
>TRBV30|-|-|TRBJ1-3
TGTGCCTGGAGTGGGTCAGATCATGAGAGCTCTGGAAACACCATATATTTT
CAWSGSDHESSGNTIYF
>TRBV29-1|-|TRBD2|TRBJ2-5
TGCAGCGTAGAACGGGGGGGCATACAAGAGACCCAGTACTTC
CSVERGGIQETQYF
>TRBV5-6|-|-|TRBJ2-5
TGTGCCAGCAGCTTAAGGGGGCTAGCGGAGTACTTC
CASSLRGLAEYF
>TRBV5-4|-|-|TRBJ1-1
TGTGCCAGCAGCCTCAGGACGGCTTTGAACACTGAAGCTTTCTTT
CASSLRTALNTEAFF
>TRBV4-2|-|-|TRBJ2-7
TGTGCCAGCAGCCAAGGACCTGCCTACGAGCAGTACTTC
CASSQGPAYEQYF
>TRBV6-5|few|-|TRBJ1-2
TGTGCCAGCAGTTTCAGGGGTGGGTATGGCTACACCTTC
CASSFRGGYGYTF
>TRBV6-2/TRBV6-3|-|-|TRBJ1-2
TGTGCCAGCAGTTACGACTATGGCTACACCTTC
CASSYDYGYTF
>TRBV4-1|-|-|TRBJ1-2
TGCGCCAGCAGCCAAGACCCACATGGGCAGGGACCGAGAAATGGCTACACCTTC
CASSQDPHGQGPRNGYTF
>TRBV29-1|-|-|TRBJ1-5
TGCAGCGTACAACCAGGTAATAGCAATCAGCCCCAGCATTTT
CSVQPGNSNQPQHF
>TRBV6-4|few|TRBD1|TRBJ2-1
TGTGCCAGCAGTGCCGGACAGGTGGACCACAATGAGCAGTTCTTC
CASSAGQVDHNEQFF